The clone carrying this T cell receptor (beta chain) was found a few times. This entry comes from a study of shared clonotypes between healthy human individuals. Only in-frame clones appear in the TCRdb table, and some are missing; sequencing was by immunoSEQ multiplex PCR. The table shows millions of clones, with approximately 94% occurring only once. The CDR3 consists of 13 residues. V lost 6 bases and J 10 bases, leaving 18 bases between the germline ends. Germline V gene data show CDR1 as MDHEN and CDR2 as SYDVKM. Sequenced material: naive CD4+ T cells sorted from blood. Subset described: CD45RA+ positively selected. The rearrangement uses TRBV28 and TRBJ1-1, with D unresolved. The sequence was obtained from a man between 18 and 29 years old in good health. The CDR3 coding sequence is TGTGCCAGCAGCAGAACGGGATCCCAAGGAGCTTTCTTT. Amino acids: CASSRTGSQGAFF. The full variable domain, in which reference TRBV28 and TRBJ1-1 provide the parts outside the CDR3, is DVKVTQSSRYLVKRTGEKVFLECVQDMDHENMFWYRQDPGLGLRLIYFSYDVKMKEKGDIPEGYSVSREKKERFSLILESASTNQTSMYLCASSRTGSQGAFFGQGTRLTVV.